Presented here are 25 T cell receptor beta chains from one specimen sequenced in a study of beta chain features in type 1 diabetes. Every bit of the isolated RNA underwent reverse transcription, so sequencing read expressed TCRB transcripts. The data were produced by immunoSEQ multiplex PCR, yet TCRdb's version contains in-frame clones alone and is incomplete. The sample lists roughly 300,000 clones, around 15% seen once, with 6.7% in the top ten. Sequenced: central memory CD4+ T cells from blood. The receptors come from a young man in good health.

V gene TRBV7-7 combines with J gene TRBJ2-5, with D tentatively TRBD2 (7 bases). CDR1 is SSHAT, CDR2 FNYEAQ, per germline (reference sequence). Trimming removed 6 bases from V and 4 bases from J, with 12 bases in between. The CDR3 consists of 13 residues. CDR3 residues: CASSGGGGETQYF. In DNA form, the CDR3 reads TGTGCCAGCAGTGGGGGAGGGGGAGAGACCCAGTACTTC. The complete variable domain, with remaining parts taken from reference TRBV7-7 and TRBJ2-5, reads GAGVSQSPRYKVTKRGQDVTLRCDPISSHATLYWYQQALGQGPEFLTYFNYEAQPDKSGLPSDRFSAERPEGSISTLTIQRTEQRDSAMYRCASSGGGGETQYFGPGTRLLVL.

This clone was observed many times. In the same sample, other DNA sequences code for this CDR3. The V call is TRBV10-2, the J call TRBJ2-5; D is unresolved. The V end lost 2 bases, the J end lost 5 bases, and 3 bases lay between the germline ends. This CDR3 spans 11 amino acids. The germline V gene has CDR1 WSHSY and CDR2 SAAADI. The CDR3 DNA is TGCGCCAGCAGTGAGCGGGAGACCCAGTACTTC. This codes for CASSERETQYF.

This clone appeared many times. The chain recombines TRBV5-6 with TRBJ1-5, with D unresolved. Germline lookup yields CDR1 SGHDT and CDR2 YYEEEE. The CDR3 is 14 amino acids. Trimming took off 2 bases at V and 1 base at J, with 7 bases between the two ends. The CDR3 sequence: CASSLGMSNQPQHF. DNA of the CDR3: TGTGCCAGCAGCTTAGGTATGAGCAATCAGCCCCAGCATTTT.

The V call is TRBV5-1, the J call TRBJ1-2; 9 nucleotides line up with TRBD1. The V and J ends lost 4 bases and 6 bases, in that order; junction bases with no gene match: 4. CDR1 is SGHRS, CDR2 YFSETQ, per germline. The CDR3 contains 13 residues. CDR3 nucleotide sequence: TGCGCCAGCAGCCCCGGGACAGGGAATGGCTACACCTTC. It translates to CASSPGTGNGYTF.

This clone was observed a few times. The chain joins TRBV18 to TRBJ1-1, with 7 bases that match TRBD1. V lost 5 bases and J lost 8; bases outside the gene matches: 11. From germline, CDR1 is KGHSH and CDR2 LQKENI. The CDR3 loop spans 14 amino acids. In DNA form, the CDR3 reads TGTGCCAGCTCATCAGGGGAAGGGGGCGTAGAAGCTTTCTTT. Protein sequence: CASSSGEGGVEAFF.

This clone has just a few counts. This sequence joins TRBV7-2 and TRBJ2-1; D may be TRBD2 (6 bases). The CDR3 is made up of 14 amino acids. Germline CDR1 and CDR2: SGHTA and FQGNSA. Trimming took 1 base from V and 7 from J, leaving 11 bases between them. In nucleotides, the CDR3 is TGTGCCAGCAGCTTAGTTCTAGCGTCGAATGAGCAGTTCTTC. This encodes CASSLVLASNEQFF. Variable domain in full (rest from reference TRBV7-2 and TRBJ2-1): GAGVSQSPSNKVTEKGKDVELRCDPISGHTALYWYRQSLGQGLEFLIYFQGNSAPDKSGLPSDRFSAERTGGSVSTLTIQRTQQEDSAVYLCASSLVLASNEQFFGPGTRLTVL.

This clone occurred a few times. The same CDR3 is also encoded by other DNA sequences in this sample. This chain links TRBV5-1 with TRBJ2-1, with 10 bases identical to TRBD2. V lost 0 bases, J lost 4 bases, and 4 bases stayed unmatched. This CDR3 is built from 16 residues. Germline lookup yields CDR1 SGHRS and CDR2 YFSETQ. CDR3 in amino acids: CASSLGGTSAYNEQFF. The CDR3 nucleotides are TGCGCCAGCAGCTTGGGCGGGACTAGCGCTTACAATGAGCAGTTCTTC.

This clone was recorded many times. V gene TRBV5-4 combines with J gene TRBJ2-7, with D uncertain. Deletions cut 1 base from V and 3 bases from J, with 8 bases between. The V gene's germline CDR1 is SGHNT and CDR2 YYREEE (reference sequence). This CDR3 region has 13 residues. For the CDR3, the DNA is TGTGCCAGCAGCTTGTCTGGGGACTACGAGCAGTACTTC. Amino acids: CASSLSGDYEQYF.

This chain links TRBV21-1 with TRBJ2-1; the D segment call TRBD2 is taken from the table without a DNA check. TRBV21-1 counts as a pseudogene. The CDR3 loop spans 16 amino acids. CDR3 nucleotide sequence: TGTGCCAGCAGCTCTCGGACTAGCGGGAGGGCAAATGAGCAGTTCTTC. Translated: CASSSRTSGRANEQFF.

This clone showed up just a few times. The chain links TRBV27 to TRBJ2-3; 9 bases match TRBD1. CDR1 is MNHEY and CDR2 is SMNVEV in the germline V gene (reference sequence). The CDR3 is 15 residues long. The ends lost 8 bases at V and 3 bases at J; junction bases unmatched: 9. CDR3 loop: CASYYRDRATDTQYF. The DNA for the CDR3 is TGTGCCAGCTACTACCGGGACAGGGCGACAGATACGCAGTATTTT.

The genes are TRBV30 and TRBJ2-5, with 7 bases fitting TRBD1. J lost 5 bases, V lost 3 bases, and 12 bases had no gene match. This CDR3 has 15 amino acids. CDR1 GTSNPN and CDR2 SVGIG come from the germline V gene (reference sequence). The CDR3 is CAWSGGAGGFETQYF. The CDR3 DNA reads as TGTGCCTGGAGCGGTGGAGCAGGGGGATTTGAGACCCAGTACTTC.

With regard to this clone: The identical CDR3 is also encoded by other nucleotide sequences in the sample. The CDR3 spells CASSPRGGGTEAFF. CDR3 nucleotides: TGTGCCAGCTCACCACGGGGAGGGGGCACTGAAGCTTTCTTT. The chain joins TRBV18 to TRBJ1-1; D is perhaps TRBD1 (6 bases). The CDR3 has 14 residues. Germline V gives CDR1 KGHSH, CDR2 LQKENI. V dropped 1 base and J dropped 4 bases, with 10 bases sitting between them.

This clone has only a few counts. The chain employs TRBV4-3 and TRBJ2-5; TRBD2 agrees at 12 bases. The CDR3 contains 18 residues. J lost 2 bases, V lost 3 bases, and 10 bases had no gene match. Germline-derived CDR1 and CDR2 are LGHNA and YSLEER. The CDR3 here is CASSQGATSGGRQETQYF. The CDR3, as DNA: TGCGCCAGCAGCCAGGGGGCGACTAGCGGGGGACGACAAGAGACCCAGTACTTC.

The rearrangement joins TRBV5-4 to TRBJ2-7, with D unclear. This CDR3 has 12 residues. The V gene's germline CDR1 is SGHNT and CDR2 YYREEE (reference sequence). V was trimmed by 4 bases and J by 6 bases, leaving 11 bases between them. CDR3 coding DNA: TGTGCCAGCAGCCTGGACGTAAGCGAGCAGTACGTC. It is translated as CASSLDVSEQYV.

This clone was seen a few times. The V and J genes are TRBV2 and TRBJ2-5; 11 bases agree with TRBD2. V trimming: 2 bases; J trimming: 4 bases; junction bases outside the gene matches: 6. Per the germline V gene, CDR1 is SNHLY and CDR2 is FYNNEI. CDR3 length equals 16 residues. The CDR3 is CASSEIAGGPGETQYF. The CDR3 region has the DNA TGTGCCAGCAGTGAAATAGCGGGAGGGCCGGGAGAGACCCAGTACTTC.

This clone turned up a few times. The V gene is TRBV5-5, the J gene TRBJ1-2, with a tentative D call TRBD1 (5 bases). Looked up from germline, CDR1 is SGHKS and CDR2 is YYEKEE (reference sequence). Trimming shortened V by 1 base and J by 6 bases, and 10 bases separated the two germline ends. The length of the CDR3 is 13 residues. The CDR3 coding sequence is TGTGCCAGCAGCTTGCAGGGACGGGATGGCTACACCTTC. It translates to CASSLQGRDGYTF. Filled out from reference TRBV5-5 and TRBJ1-2, the complete variable domain reads DAGVTQSPTHLIKTRGQQVTLRCSPISGHKSVSWYQQVLGQGPQFIFQYYEKEERGRGNFPDRFSARQFPNYSSELNVNALLLGDSALYLCASSLQGRDGYTFGSGTRLTVV.

This chain joins TRBV27 and TRBJ1-5; possibly TRBD1 for D (5 bases). V lost 2 bases, J lost 6 bases, and 14 bases lay in between. Germline CDR1 MNHEY, CDR2 SMNVEV (reference sequence). The CDR3 consists of 15 residues. This chain's CDR3 is CASSLEWDSGQPQHF. As DNA, the CDR3 is TGTGCCAGCAGTTTAGAATGGGACTCGGGTCAGCCCCAGCATTTT.

This chain connects TRBV27 to TRBJ2-3; D not certain. V was cut by 5 bases and J by 2 bases, with 5 bases left in between. Germline V gene data show CDR1 as MNHEY and CDR2 as SMNVEV (reference sequence). This CDR3 comprises 12 residues. The CDR3 DNA reads TGTGCCAGCAGTCCAACCACAGATACGCAGTATTTT. Amino acid sequence: CASSPTTDTQYF.

This chain joins TRBV4-3 and TRBJ2-4, with D maybe TRBD1 (7 bases). The V end was cut by 0 bases, the J end by 4 bases, with 10 bases between. This CDR3 region has 15 residues. Germline-derived CDR1 and CDR2 are LGHNA and YSLEER. The CDR3 loop is CASSQETGTKNIQYF. The CDR3 region has the DNA TGCGCCAGCAGCCAAGAGACAGGGACTAAAAACATTCAGTACTTC.

The gene calls are TRBV9 and TRBJ1-2; D gene ambiguous. The CDR3 loop spans 13 amino acids. V was shortened by 4 bases and J by 4 bases, with 11 bases between the two germline ends. CDR1 and CDR2 from the germline V gene are SGDLS and YYNGEE. The CDR3 region is CASSSSGPYGYTF. The CDR3 DNA sequence: TGTGCCAGCAGCTCATCGGGTCCCTATGGCTACACCTTC.

The chain's CDR3 is CASSMYGNQPQHF. CDR3 DNA: TGTGCCAGTAGTATGTACGGAAATCAGCCCCAGCATTTT. The chain couples TRBV19 to TRBJ1-5; D uncertain. Trimming cost V 3 bases and J 4 bases, with 7 bases left between them. CDR3 size: 13 residues. The V gene's germline CDR1 is LNHDA and CDR2 SQIVND (reference sequence).

This sequence joins TRBV9 and TRBJ2-7, with D maybe TRBD2 (5 bases). Trimming removed 4 bases from V and 4 bases from J, with 12 bases in between. CDR1 and CDR2 from the germline V gene are SGDLS and YYNGEE. The CDR3 has 13 residues. Written as DNA, the CDR3 is TGTGCCAGCAGCCGTCGGGGTGGATACGAGCAGTACTTC. Translating it yields CASSRRGGYEQYF. The whole variable domain, remainder taken from reference TRBV9 and TRBJ2-7, is DSGVTQTPKHLITATGQRVTLRCSPRSGDLSVYWYQQSLDQGLQFLIQYYNGEERAKGNILERFSAQQFPDLHSELNLSSLELGDSALYFCASSRRGGYEQYFGPGTRLTVT.

This rearrangement joins TRBV19 to TRBJ2-5; 7 nucleotides match TRBD1. V lost 4 bases and J lost 2; bases outside the gene matches: 7. Germline V lookup: CDR1 LNHDA, CDR2 SQIVND (reference sequence). The length of the CDR3 is 15 residues. Here the CDR3 DNA reads TGTGCCAGTAGTAGGAGGCGCAGGGGGCAAGAGACCCAGTACTTC. This codes for CASSRRRRGQETQYF.

This clone was seen more than once but under ten times. The genes are TRBV29-1 and TRBJ2-1, with D uncertain. The CDR3 has 11 amino acids. V dropped 2 bases and J dropped 15 bases, with 14 bases sitting between them. Germline V lookup: CDR1 SQVTM, CDR2 ANQGSEA. This chain's CDR3 is CSVERATLRFF. CDR3 coding DNA: TGCAGCGTTGAACGGGCCACACTCCGGTTCTTC.

The V call is TRBV29-1, the J call TRBJ2-2, with D possibly called TRBD1 or TRBD2 (5 bases each). Germline V gene data show CDR1 as SQVTM and CDR2 as ANQGSEA. The CDR3 is 14 residues long. Trimming took off 5 bases at V and 4 bases at J, with 14 bases between the two ends. The CDR3 DNA reads as TGCAGCGTTCTGGGGACCGTAGCCACCGGGGAGCTGTTTTTT. Its translation is CSVLGTVATGELFF.